This TCR beta chain was profiled in a study of regulatory T cells in long-lasting Graves disease. The time point is: newly diagnosed GD, antithyroid drugs for less than 3 months. PBMC-derived RNA was used for the TCR library. Study-wide findings and caveats: Persistent patients shared more public clonotypes (approximately 2,500) than new patients (more than 900).

The CDR3 has 17 amino acids. V lost 1 base and J lost 7, with 23 bases in between. The germline V gene encodes CDR1 SGHTA and CDR2 FQGNSA. At least ten counts were recorded for this clonotype. The target antigen is unknown. Both iRepertoire HTBI primers and Arm-PCR of CDR3 regions were used to build the TCR beta libraries. TCRdb reprocessed the multiplex PCR reads via MiXCR and lists one record per CDR3 protein. The top ten clones hold approximately 16% of a sample with 400,000 to 450,000 distinct CDR3 sequences, 14% to 15% of them seen once. The sample was also reused in another study, on T cells in Graves' hyperthyroidism and ophthalmopathy.

Sequences were derived from peripheral blood mononuclear cells (PBMCs), sampled at new diagnosis, from a patient treated with antithyroid drugs. The gene calls are TRBV7-2 and TRBJ2-7, with a possible D match to TRBD1 (6 bases). The receptor was isolated from a woman aged 25 to 39 with Graves disease. CDR3 bases: TGTGCCAGCAGCTTAGGTCCGAGGGGTAAACGCACAGGGGAGCAGTACTTC. The encoded protein is CASSLGPRGKRTGEQYF.